This is a list of T cell receptor beta chains from one sample in a study of neurological immune-mediated disorders. TCRdb independently ran MiXCR on the 5' RACE reads; one entry per CDR3 protein. The data hold some 30,000 distinct CDR3 sequences, with 15% observed a single time. What was sequenced was PBMCs. Source of these receptors: a man between 65 and 85 years old in good health. Each CDR3 is given with its conserved first and last residue. The size entry is marked missing in some rows and otherwise reads once, few, many or a size class.

clone size: many; V gene: TRBV5-1; CDR3 length: 16; J gene: TRBJ2-5; CDR3 protein: CASSLGIRTGEETQYF
clone size: many; V gene: TRBV7-2; CDR3 length: 15; J gene: TRBJ1-5; CDR3 protein: CASSFLGAENQPQHF
clone size: many; V gene: TRBV9; CDR3 length: 16; J gene: TRBJ2-5; CDR3 protein: CASSAEQDTAQETQYF
clone size: many; V gene: TRBV20-1; CDR3 length: 14; J gene: TRBJ1-1; CDR3 protein: CSARARGGDTEAFF
clone size: -; V gene: TRBV2; CDR3 length: 14; J gene: TRBJ2-2; CDR3 protein: CASRTGTGTGELFF
clone size: many; V gene: TRBV7-2; CDR3 length: 16; J gene: TRBJ2-2; CDR3 protein: CASSVASGGYTGELFF
clone size: many; V gene: TRBV12-3/TRBV12-4; CDR3 length: 15; J gene: TRBJ1-2; CDR3 protein: CASTKLQGRLGGYTF
clone size: -; V gene: TRBV7-2; CDR3 length: 14; J gene: TRBJ1-1; CDR3 protein: CASSFIGVGTEAFF
clone size: many; V gene: TRBV4-3; CDR3 length: 16; J gene: TRBJ1-5; CDR3 protein: CASSHALGQGRQPQHF
clone size: many; V gene: TRBV20-1; CDR3 length: 15; J gene: TRBJ2-7; CDR3 protein: CSARDLKRGLYEQYF
clone size: many; V gene: TRBV4-3; CDR3 length: 17; J gene: TRBJ2-1; CDR3 protein: CASSQDKGTTVYNEQFF
clone size: medium-sized; V gene: TRBV28; CDR3 length: 16; J gene: TRBJ2-2; CDR3 protein: CASRTGTGVNTGELFF
clone size: many; V gene: TRBV5-6; CDR3 length: 14; J gene: TRBJ2-7; CDR3 protein: CASSLGQGRYEQYF
clone size: many; V gene: TRBV5-6; CDR3 length: 16; J gene: TRBJ2-1; CDR3 protein: CASSHLTGDASNEQFF
clone size: many; V gene: TRBV2; CDR3 length: 14; J gene: TRBJ1-2; CDR3 protein: CASSDRRQGALYAF
clone size: many; V gene: TRBV15; CDR3 length: 19; J gene: TRBJ2-7; CDR3 protein: CATSGPQGLAGEFSYEQYF
clone size: few; V gene: TRBV7-2; CDR3 length: 16; J gene: TRBJ2-1; CDR3 protein: CASSLMGTGGRNEQFF
clone size: many; V gene: TRBV28; CDR3 length: 14; J gene: TRBJ1-5; CDR3 protein: CASSWDVRNQPQHF
clone size: few; V gene: TRBV15; CDR3 length: 15; J gene: TRBJ1-5; CDR3 protein: CATSRVQGRNQPQHF
clone size: medium-sized; V gene: TRBV7-3; CDR3 length: 16; J gene: TRBJ2-1; CDR3 protein: CASSPSDSSSYNEQFF
clone size: many; V gene: TRBV10-3; CDR3 length: 14; J gene: TRBJ2-3; CDR3 protein: CATTDRGGTDTQYF
clone size: many; V gene: TRBV7-3; CDR3 length: 14; J gene: TRBJ2-2; CDR3 protein: CASILTLDTGELFF
clone size: many; V gene: TRBV5-1; CDR3 length: 17; J gene: TRBJ2-7; CDR3 protein: CASSSPPEEGLSYEQYF
clone size: few; V gene: TRBV19; CDR3 length: 16; J gene: TRBJ2-1; CDR3 protein: CASLPVGLSFLNEQFF
clone size: many; V gene: TRBV24-1; CDR3 length: 15; J gene: TRBJ2-1; CDR3 protein: CATSDPRDTGNEQFF
clone size: many; V gene: TRBV21-1; CDR3 length: 16; J gene: TRBJ2-3; CDR3 protein: CASSKAPLDSPGAQYF
clone size: many; V gene: TRBV11-2; CDR3 length: 16; J gene: TRBJ2-2; CDR3 protein: CASSLVPGAPGGELFF
clone size: medium-sized; V gene: TRBV6-5; CDR3 length: 16; J gene: TRBJ1-5; CDR3 protein: CASSQAGPQSNQPQHF
clone size: many; V gene: TRBV2; CDR3 length: 15; J gene: TRBJ2-1; CDR3 protein: CASSVGRGDHNEQFF
clone size: many; V gene: TRBV5-1; CDR3 length: 18; J gene: TRBJ2-2; CDR3 protein: CASSLAQQQGFLPGELFF
clone size: many; V gene: TRBV4-1; CDR3 length: 17; J gene: TRBJ2-3; CDR3 protein: CASSQDFAPRRTDTQYF
clone size: -; V gene: TRBV15; CDR3 length: 12; J gene: TRBJ1-5; CDR3 protein: CATSRRNQPQHF
clone size: many; V gene: TRBV7-2; CDR3 length: 17; J gene: TRBJ2-6; CDR3 protein: CASSSVGRPSGANVLTF
clone size: many; V gene: TRBV4-2; CDR3 length: 16; J gene: TRBJ2-6; CDR3 protein: CASSTLAVRGANVLTF
clone size: many; V gene: TRBV14; CDR3 length: 16; J gene: TRBJ1-1; CDR3 protein: CASSQNRPGQGIEAFF
clone size: -; V gene: TRBV3-1; CDR3 length: 15; J gene: TRBJ1-1; CDR3 protein: CASSHLTGGGTEAFF
clone size: -; V gene: TRBV2; CDR3 length: 18; J gene: TRBJ2-7; CDR3 protein: CASRTGTSGGPRSYEQYF
clone size: many; V gene: TRBV5-1; CDR3 length: 17; J gene: TRBJ2-2; CDR3 protein: CASSPVGGGPSTGELFF
clone size: many; V gene: TRBV7-3; CDR3 length: 14; J gene: TRBJ1-3; CDR3 protein: CASSSGLPGNTIYF
clone size: many; V gene: TRBV3-1; CDR3 length: 15; J gene: TRBJ2-5; CDR3 protein: CASSLRGGRQETQYF
clone size: many; V gene: TRBV24-1; CDR3 length: 16; J gene: TRBJ2-2; CDR3 protein: CATSPPGGPNTGELFF
clone size: many; V gene: TRBV4-2; CDR3 length: 18; J gene: TRBJ2-1; CDR3 protein: CASSPTAPTRFSYNEQFF
clone size: few; V gene: TRBV20-1; CDR3 length: 14; J gene: TRBJ2-2; CDR3 protein: CSARSGTNTGELFF
clone size: many; V gene: TRBV24-1; CDR3 length: 16; J gene: TRBJ2-7; CDR3 protein: CATSAARAQSSYEQYF
clone size: many; V gene: TRBV12-3/TRBV12-4; CDR3 length: 11; J gene: TRBJ2-7; CDR3 protein: CASSFGPEQYF
clone size: many; V gene: TRBV11-2; CDR3 length: 17; J gene: TRBJ2-3; CDR3 protein: CASSHRTSGGNTDTQYF
clone size: many; V gene: TRBV27; CDR3 length: 16; J gene: TRBJ1-6; CDR3 protein: CASSLSSRTGNSPLHF
clone size: many; V gene: TRBV5-1; CDR3 length: 14; J gene: TRBJ1-5; CDR3 protein: CASSYGTGDQPQHF
clone size: many; V gene: TRBV11-2; CDR3 length: 11; J gene: TRBJ1-1; CDR3 protein: CASSHAPEAFF
clone size: many; V gene: TRBV12-3/TRBV12-4; CDR3 length: 14; J gene: TRBJ2-3; CDR3 protein: CASSLAAGTDTQYF
clone size: many; V gene: TRBV7-6; CDR3 length: 15; J gene: TRBJ1-4; CDR3 protein: CASRHKKATNEKLFF
clone size: many; V gene: TRBV7-2; CDR3 length: 13; J gene: TRBJ1-2; CDR3 protein: CASSLAGVGGYTF
clone size: many; V gene: TRBV20-1; CDR3 length: 15; J gene: TRBJ2-3; CDR3 protein: CSAPGWAPSPDTQYF